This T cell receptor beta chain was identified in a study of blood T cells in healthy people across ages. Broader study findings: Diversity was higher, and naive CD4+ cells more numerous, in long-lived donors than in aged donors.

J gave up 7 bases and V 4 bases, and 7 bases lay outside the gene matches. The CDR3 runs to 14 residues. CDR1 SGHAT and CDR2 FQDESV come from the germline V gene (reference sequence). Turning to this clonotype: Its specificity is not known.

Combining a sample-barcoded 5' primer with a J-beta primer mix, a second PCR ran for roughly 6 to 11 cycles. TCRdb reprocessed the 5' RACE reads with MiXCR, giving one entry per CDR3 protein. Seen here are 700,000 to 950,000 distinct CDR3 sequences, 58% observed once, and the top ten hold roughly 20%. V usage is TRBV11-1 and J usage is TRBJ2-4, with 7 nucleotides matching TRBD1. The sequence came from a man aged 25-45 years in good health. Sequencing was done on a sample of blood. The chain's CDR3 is CASSSRGLGNIQYF. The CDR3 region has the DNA TGTGCCAGCAGCTCGAGGGGGCTGGGGAACATTCAGTACTTC.